What follows are 10 T cell receptor beta chains derived from one specimen sequenced in a study of shared clonotypes between healthy human individuals (dated by TCRdb to about 2020). The method behind the library was the immunoSEQ multiplex PCR assay. TCRdb mirrors the immuneACCESS table, restricted to in-frame sequences. Some clones are absent from its copies; in checked studies, under half trace to an unresolved V gene, and the reason for the others is unknown. The sample profile shows about 2.3 million clones; 85% to 95% of them were found once. 0.39% of the sample is in the top ten clones. The sequencing sample was made of naive CD4+ T cells from PBMCs. What this sample's cell subset or site label stands for: CD45RA+ positively selected. The receptors here all came from a man aged 18-30 years in good health. Some clones in this sample may be carry-over from other donors' samples.

This chain links TRBV27 with TRBJ2-7; no clear D. Trimming left V 4 bases short and J 4 bases short, with 11 bases between. The CDR3 sequence is 13 residues long. Germline values: CDR1 MNHEY, CDR2 SMNVEV (reference sequence). CDR3: CASSSGFAYEQYF. As DNA, the CDR3 is TGTGCCAGCAGTTCAGGTTTTGCGTACGAGCAGTACTTC.

V usage is TRBV5-1 and J usage is TRBJ2-3, with D possibly TRBD1 on 5 matching bases. V shed 4 bases and J shed 0 bases, with 18 bases lying between them. The length of the CDR3 is 17 residues. CDR1 SGHRS and CDR2 YFSETQ come from the germline V gene. CDR3 nucleotide sequence: TGCGCCAGCAGCCTCGCATGGACACCTACGAGCACAGATACGCAGTATTTT. It translates to CASSLAWTPTSTDTQYF.

The rearrangement uses TRBV7-2 and TRBJ2-2; 7 nucleotides match TRBD2. With 2 bases clipped from V and 5 bases from J, the junction kept 8 bases outside the gene matches. This CDR3 contains 16 residues. Germline V lookup: CDR1 SGHTA, CDR2 FQGNSA. CDR3 sequence (DNA): TGTGCCAGCAGCTTACTGGCGGGAGCGGCGACCGGGGAGCTGTTTTTT. This codes for CASSLLAGAATGELFF.

This chain connects TRBV27 to TRBJ2-1; 10 nucleotides match TRBD1. The V gene's germline CDR1 is MNHEY and CDR2 SMNVEV (reference sequence). The CDR3 is 18 amino acids. V dropped 3 bases and J dropped 5; count of bases not matched to a gene: 13. CDR3: CASSFFTPGQGYDNEQFF. Here the CDR3 DNA reads TGTGCCAGCAGTTTCTTTACACCGGGACAGGGGTACGACAATGAGCAGTTCTTC.

This clone was seen only once. This specimen includes other DNA sequences encoding the same CDR3. The rearrangement joins TRBV5-1 to TRBJ1-5; the D is unclear. The CDR3 has 13 amino acids. Trimming removed 0 bases from V and 7 bases from J, with 8 bases in between. Germline CDR1 is SGHRS and CDR2 is YFSETQ. The CDR3 reads CASSLEGTQPQHF. CDR3 bases: TGCGCCAGCAGCTTGGAGGGTACGCAGCCCCAGCATTTT.

This clone was observed a handful of times. This chain joins TRBV5-1 and TRBJ2-7; TRBD2 agrees at 9 bases. This CDR3 region has 15 residues. Germline CDR1 reads SGHRS; CDR2 reads YFSETQ. The V gene end was trimmed by 4 bases and the J gene end by 2 bases; junction bases not matched to a gene: 7. The DNA for the CDR3 is TGCGCCAGCAGCCCTTTAGCGGGAGCGGCCTACGAGCAGTACTTC. Translation: CASSPLAGAAYEQYF.

The V call is TRBV29-1, the J call TRBJ2-5; maybe TRBD1 (6 bases). The DNA end is a closer match to TRBJ2-7, so the J assignment may be wrong. The germline CDR1 and CDR2 sequences are SQVTM and ANQGSEA. The CDR3 spans 13 residues. CDR3 loop: CSVTPDRTYEQYF. DNA for the CDR3: TGCAGCGTTACCCCTGACAGGACCTACGAGCAGTACTTC.

The chain has TRBV28 and TRBJ2-7; 12 bases map to TRBD1. The CDR3 is 14 amino acids. Germline CDR1 is MDHEN and CDR2 is SYDVKM. J gave up 6 bases and V 5 bases, and 5 bases lay outside the gene matches. The chain's CDR3 is CASSPGQGAFEQYF. The CDR3 DNA sequence: TGTGCCAGCAGTCCGGGACAGGGGGCGTTCGAGCAGTACTTC.

V usage is TRBV5-1 and J usage is TRBJ1-2; D is unresolved. The CDR3 totals 13 residues. The V end lost 4 bases, the J end lost 1 base, and 8 bases lay between the germline ends. Germline V CDR1 and CDR2: SGHRS, YFSETQ. The DNA of the CDR3 is TGCGCCAGCAGCCCGGACCATAACTATGGCTACACCTTC. It specifies CASSPDHNYGYTF.

The rearrangement uses TRBV27 and TRBJ1-4, with TRBD1 as a possible D gene (6 bases). The CDR3 contains 15 residues. V lost 4 bases and J 0 bases, leaving 9 bases between the germline ends. In germline, CDR1 is MNHEY, CDR2 SMNVEV (reference sequence). CDR3 sequence reads: CASSSRTATNEKLFF. The CDR3 nucleotides read TGTGCCAGCAGTTCCCGGACAGCAACTAATGAAAAACTGTTTTTT.